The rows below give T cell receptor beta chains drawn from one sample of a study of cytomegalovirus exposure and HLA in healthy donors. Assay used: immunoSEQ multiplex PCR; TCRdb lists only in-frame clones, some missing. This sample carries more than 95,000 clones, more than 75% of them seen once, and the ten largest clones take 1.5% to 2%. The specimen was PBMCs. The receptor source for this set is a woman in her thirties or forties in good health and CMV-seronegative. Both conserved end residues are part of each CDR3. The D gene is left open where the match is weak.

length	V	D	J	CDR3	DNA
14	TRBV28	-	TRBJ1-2	CASSHRAKAYGYTF	TGTGCCAGCAGTCACAGGGCCAAGGCGTATGGCTACACCTTC
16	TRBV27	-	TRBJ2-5	CASSPSHQRTPETQYF	TGTGCCAGCAGTCCCTCCCACCAGCGAACCCCAGAGACCCAGTACTTC
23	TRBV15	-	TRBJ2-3	CATSSPGSPCHERRQVGTDTQYF	TGTGCCACCAGCAGTCCTGGTAGTCCGTGCCACGAACGCAGACAGGTGGGCACAGATACGCAGTATTTT
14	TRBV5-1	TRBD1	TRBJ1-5	CASSLEGANQPQHF	TGCGCCAGCAGCTTGGAGGGGGCCAATCAGCCCCAGCATTTT
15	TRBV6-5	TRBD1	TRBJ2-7	CASTPGAGGSYEQYF	TGTGCCAGCACCCCTGGGGCAGGGGGTTCCTACGAGCAGTACTTC
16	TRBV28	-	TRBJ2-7	CASIPSTGRIPYEQYF	TGTGCCAGTATTCCATCCACGGGTAGAATTCCCTACGAGCAGTACTTC
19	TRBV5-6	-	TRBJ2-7	CASSPTAIVAGTQTYEQYF	TGTGCCAGCAGCCCAACAGCGATAGTCGCGGGGACCCAGACCTACGAGCAGTACTTC
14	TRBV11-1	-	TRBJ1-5	CATLWGQDNQPQHF	TGTGCCACTCTGTGGGGGCAGGACAATCAGCCCCAGCATTTT
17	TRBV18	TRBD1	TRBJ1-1	CASSPRAGGLMNTEAFF	TGTGCCAGCTCACCACGGGCAGGGGGTCTCATGAACACTGAAGCTTTCTTT
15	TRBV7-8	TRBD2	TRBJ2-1	CASSFTSSGRAQTFF	TGTGCCAGCAGCTTTACTTCTAGCGGGAGGGCCCAAACGTTCTTC
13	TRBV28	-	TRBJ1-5	CASSFTRVQPQHF	TGTGCCAGCAGTTTCACCCGGGTTCAGCCCCAGCATTTT
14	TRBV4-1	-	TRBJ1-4	CASSQVAGDEKLFF	TGCGCCAGCAGCCAAGTGGCAGGGGATGAAAAACTGTTTTTT
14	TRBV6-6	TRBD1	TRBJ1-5	CASRRQGANQPQHF	TGTGCCAGCAGGCGACAGGGGGCGAATCAGCCCCAGCATTTT
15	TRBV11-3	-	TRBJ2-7	CASSLGGSRKDEQYF	TGTGCCAGCAGCTTGGGGGGATCTAGGAAAGACGAGCAGTACTTC
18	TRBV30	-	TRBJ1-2	CAWSVGEHRVREEAGYTF	TGTGCCTGGAGTGTAGGGGAGCACAGGGTGAGGGAAGAAGCAGGCTACACCTTC
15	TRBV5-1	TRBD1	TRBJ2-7	CASSLFGTGSYEQYF	TGCGCCAGCAGCTTGTTCGGGACAGGGTCCTATGAGCAGTACTTC
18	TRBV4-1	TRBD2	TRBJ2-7	CASSQDRLAGGRFYEQYF	TGCGCCAGCAGCCAAGATCGGCTAGCGGGAGGACGATTTTACGAGCAGTACTTC
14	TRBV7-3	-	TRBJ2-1	CASSSPLRGNEQFF	TGTGCCAGCAGCTCACCCCTGCGGGGAAATGAGCAGTTCTTC
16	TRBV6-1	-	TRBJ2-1	CASSVPRAGTYNEQFF	TGTGCCAGCAGTGTTCCCAGGGCTGGCACCTACAATGAGCAGTTCTTC
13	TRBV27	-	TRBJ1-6	CASSSGMNSPLHF	TGTGCCAGCAGTTCCGGGATGAATTCACCCCTCCACTTT
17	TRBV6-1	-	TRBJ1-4	CASSERGGRATNEKLFF	TGTGCCAGCAGTGAACGCGGGGGACGGGCAACTAATGAAAAACTGTTTTTT
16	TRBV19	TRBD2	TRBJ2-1	CASSIALAGGGHEQFF	TGTGCCAGTAGTATAGCCCTAGCGGGAGGGGGACATGAGCAGTTCTTC
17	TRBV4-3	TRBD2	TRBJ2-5	CASSLKVPGGGPITQYF	TGCGCCAGCAGCCTAAAGGTCCCGGGAGGGGGTCCAATTACCCAGTACTTC
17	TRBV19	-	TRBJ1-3	CASSIDLGKTSGNTIYF	TGTGCCAGTAGTATAGATCTCGGGAAAACCTCTGGAAACACCATATATTTT
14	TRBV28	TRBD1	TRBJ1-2	CASSLTGSGYGYTF	TGTGCCAGCAGTCTGACAGGGTCTGGCTATGGCTACACCTTC
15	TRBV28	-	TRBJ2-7	CASCTQTRMRYEQYF	TGTGCCAGCTGTACGCAGACTCGTATGAGGTACGAGCAGTACTTC
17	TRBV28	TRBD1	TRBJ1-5	CASSLPGGTGGDQPQHF	TGTGCCAGCAGCCTACCTGGGGGGACAGGGGGCGATCAGCCCCAGCATTTT
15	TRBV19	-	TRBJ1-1	CASSISQVMNTEAFF	TGTGCCAGTAGTATTTCGCAGGTGATGAACACTGAAGCTTTCTTT
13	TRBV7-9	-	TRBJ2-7	CASSLPRSYEQYF	TGTGCCAGCAGCTTACCTAGATCCTACGAGCAGTACTTC
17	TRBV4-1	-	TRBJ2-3	CASSQHKGSLRTDTQYF	TGCGCCAGCAGCCAGCATAAGGGGTCCTTGCGCACAGATACGCAGTATTTT
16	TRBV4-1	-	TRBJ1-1	CASSQSGGGRNTEAFF	TGCGCCAGCAGCCAGTCGGGTGGGGGCCGAAACACTGAAGCTTTCTTT
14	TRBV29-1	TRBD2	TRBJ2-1	CSVVGLAAYNEQFF	TGCAGCGTTGTCGGGCTAGCGGCTTACAATGAGCAGTTCTTC
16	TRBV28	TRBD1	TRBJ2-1	CASSLYIRDRYNEQFF	TGTGCCAGCAGTTTATACATCCGGGACAGATACAATGAGCAGTTCTTC